This T cell receptor (beta chain) comes out of a study of CD8+CD57+ T cells in acquired aplastic anemia. It was patients with CD8+CD57+ cell expansion by flow cytometry who were chosen for sequencing. Each patient gave a blood sample that was collected before any therapy had been received. The use of genomic DNA as template underpinned the TCR beta VDJ and CDR3 profiling. TCRdb passed the reads through MiXCR, listing each CDR3 protein once. The sample contains roughly 180,000 distinct CDR3 sequences, less than 50% of which appear only once. This clonotype has at least ten counts. Per the germline V gene, CDR1 is DFQATT and CDR2 is SNEGSKA (reference sequence). The V and J ends lost 6 bases and 5 bases, in that order; junction bases with no gene match: 7. This CDR3 region has 13 residues.

This rearrangement joins TRBV20-1 to TRBJ2-7; 10 bases align to TRBD1. The sequence derives from a human donor with aplastic anemia. Material for sequencing was sorted CD4+, CD8+, or CD8+CD57+ T cells (not recorded which) from PBMCs. CDR3 sequence: CSARQGAVNEQYF. DNA of the CDR3: TGCAGTGCCAGACAGGGGGCAGTCAACGAGCAGTACTTC.